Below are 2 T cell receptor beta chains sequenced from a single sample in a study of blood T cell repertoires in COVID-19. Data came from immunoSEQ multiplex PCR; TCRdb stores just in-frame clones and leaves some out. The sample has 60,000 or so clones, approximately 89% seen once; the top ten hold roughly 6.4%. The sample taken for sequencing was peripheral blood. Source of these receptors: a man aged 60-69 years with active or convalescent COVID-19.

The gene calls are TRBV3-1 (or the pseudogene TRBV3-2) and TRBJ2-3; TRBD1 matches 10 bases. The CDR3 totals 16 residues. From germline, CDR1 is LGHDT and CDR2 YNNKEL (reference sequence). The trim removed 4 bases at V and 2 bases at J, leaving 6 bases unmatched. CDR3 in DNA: TGTGCCAGCAGCCTTCGACAGGGGGCCTTCACAGATACGCAGTATTTT. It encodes CASSLRQGAFTDTQYF.

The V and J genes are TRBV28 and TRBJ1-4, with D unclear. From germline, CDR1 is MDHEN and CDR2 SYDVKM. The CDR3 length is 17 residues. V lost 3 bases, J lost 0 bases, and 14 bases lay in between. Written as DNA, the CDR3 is TGTGCCAGCAGTTTCTCTCGAGTTTCCTCAACTAATGAAAAACTGTTTTTT. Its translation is CASSFSRVSSTNEKLFF.